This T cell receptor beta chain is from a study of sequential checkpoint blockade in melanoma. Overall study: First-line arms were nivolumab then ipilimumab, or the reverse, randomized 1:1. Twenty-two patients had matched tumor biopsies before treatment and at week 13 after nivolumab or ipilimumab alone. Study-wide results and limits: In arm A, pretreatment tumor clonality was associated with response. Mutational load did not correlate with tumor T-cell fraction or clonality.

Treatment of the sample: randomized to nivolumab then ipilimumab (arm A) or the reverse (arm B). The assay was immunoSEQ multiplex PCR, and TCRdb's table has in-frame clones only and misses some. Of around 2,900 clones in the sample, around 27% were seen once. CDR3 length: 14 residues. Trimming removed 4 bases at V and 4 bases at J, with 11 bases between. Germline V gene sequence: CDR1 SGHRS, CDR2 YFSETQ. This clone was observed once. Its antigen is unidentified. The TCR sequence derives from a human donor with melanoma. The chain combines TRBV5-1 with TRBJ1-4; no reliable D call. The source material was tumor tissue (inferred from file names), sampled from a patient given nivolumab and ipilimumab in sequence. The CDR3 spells CASSLGEVNEKLFF. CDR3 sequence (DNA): TGCGCCAGCAGCCTCGGTGAAGTTAATGAAAAACTGTTTTTT. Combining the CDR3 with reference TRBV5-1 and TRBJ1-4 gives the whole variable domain KAGVTQTPRYLIKTRGQQVTLSCSPISGHRSVSWYQQTPGQGLQFLFEYFSETQRNKGNFPGRFSGRQFSNSRSEMNVSTLELGDSALYLCASSLGEVNEKLFFGSGTQLSVL.